This TCR beta chain was sequenced during a study of beta chain features in type 1 diabetes. General study points: People with Type 1 diabetes carried modestly yet significantly shorter TCRB CDR3s in all four CD4+ subsets.

There are a few counts of this clone. No antigen is known for it. Distinct nucleotide sequences in the sample also encode this CDR3. All of the isolated RNA was reverse transcribed, so expressed TCRB transcripts were sequenced. The repertoire was sequenced with immunoSEQ multiplex PCR; TCRdb's copy has only in-frame clones and lacks some. This table has about 230,000 clones, approximately 16% appearing once. The receptor was isolated from a man aged 25-45 years with type 1 diabetes. The specimen was naive CD4+ T cells from blood.

The CDR3 region has the DNA TGCAGCGTTACCGGGACTAGCGGGAGTTACGAGCAGTACTTC. This translates into CSVTGTSGSYEQYF. This rearrangement joins TRBV29-1 to TRBJ2-7; TRBD2 matches at 14 bases. The CDR3 runs to 14 residues. The J segment lost 4 bases and the V segment lost 5 bases, leaving 4 bases of the junction unmatched. Germline V gene sequence: CDR1 SQVTM, CDR2 ANQGSEA.